Below, 32 T cell receptor beta chains from the same sample are listed, as sequenced in a study of cytomegalovirus exposure and HLA in healthy donors. This table comes from immunoSEQ multiplex PCR, and its TCRdb copy is limited to in-frame clones, with some not included. Seen here are about 170,000 clones, approximately 87% observed once, and the top ten hold around 6%. Input material: PBMCs. The source is a woman aged 25 to 39 in good health and CMV-seronegative.

The chain joins TRBV30 to TRBJ1-5; tentative D call: TRBD1 (5 bases). The germline V gene encodes CDR1 GTSNPN and CDR2 SVGIG (reference sequence). The ends were cut back, 1 base at V and 4 bases at J, with 11 bases in the middle. This CDR3 is 14 amino acids long. For the CDR3, the DNA is TGTGCCTGGAGTGAAGGGACCGGTAATCAGCCCCAGCATTTT. Translation: CAWSEGTGNQPQHF.

This chain joins TRBV2 and TRBJ2-7; possibly TRBD2 for D (5 bases). This CDR3 contains 14 residues. The V end lost 4 bases, the J end lost 4 bases, and 14 bases lay between the germline ends. Germline loops: CDR1 SNHLY, CDR2 FYNNEI. This CDR3 reads CASSGTSGGYEQYF. CDR3 nucleotide sequence: TGTGCCAGCAGTGGTACTAGTGGAGGTTACGAGCAGTACTTC.

V gene TRBV19 combines with J gene TRBJ2-5, with D possibly being TRBD1 (5 bases). The CDR3 extends over 12 amino acids. Germline lookup yields CDR1 LNHDA and CDR2 SQIVND (reference sequence). Trimming took 7 bases from V and 6 from J, leaving 12 bases between them. The CDR3 sequence: CASMGRVKTQYF. The CDR3, as DNA: TGTGCCAGTATGGGCAGGGTGAAGACCCAGTACTTC.

J is TRBJ1-1 and V is TRBV14; tentative D call: TRBD1 (5 bases). V lost 5 bases and J 4 bases, leaving 14 bases between the germline ends. Germline-derived CDR1 and CDR2 are SGHDN and FVKESK. The CDR3 spans 14 residues. For the CDR3, the DNA is TGTGCCAGCAGCATCAAACGGGGGGGCACTGAAGCTTTCTTT. It encodes CASSIKRGGTEAFF.

The chain joins TRBV19 to TRBJ1-2; D call uncertain. The CDR3 length is 13 residues. Deletions cut 10 bases from V and 3 bases from J, with 15 bases between. Per germline, CDR1 LNHDA and CDR2 SQIVND (reference sequence). The CDR3 sequence is CATHPGLDYGYTF. CDR3 DNA: TGTGCCACCCACCCCGGACTGGACTATGGCTACACCTTC.

This rearrangement joins TRBV5-1 to TRBJ1-1; TRBD1 matches 11 bases. Germline lookup yields CDR1 SGHRS and CDR2 YFSETQ. Trimming cost V 1 base and J 1 base; bases outside gene matches: 6. CDR3 length equals 17 residues. The CDR3 spells CASSLRDRGSGNTEAFF. In DNA, the CDR3 is TGCGCCAGCAGCTTGAGGGACAGGGGGTCAGGGAACACTGAAGCTTTCTTT.

The J gene is TRBJ1-3, the V gene TRBV4-2; D is perhaps TRBD1 (6 bases). Germline V lookup: CDR1 LGHNA, CDR2 YNFKEQ. Trimming left V 1 base short and J 3 bases short, with 13 bases between. The length of the CDR3 is 16 residues. Here the CDR3 reads CASSQATGTIGNTIYF. The CDR3 nucleotides are TGTGCCAGCAGCCAAGCTACAGGGACCATTGGAAACACCATATATTTT.

This chain links TRBV10-3 with TRBJ1-6; tentatively, D is TRBD1 (6 bases). Between the trimmed V and J ends, which lost 2 bases and 8 bases, there was a span of 7 bases. The length of the CDR3 is 13 residues. CDR1 is ENHRY, CDR2 SYGVKD, per germline. This CDR3 reads CAISETGYSPLHF. The CDR3, as DNA: TGTGCCATCAGTGAGACAGGGTATTCACCCCTCCACTTT.

The chain employs TRBV7-7 and TRBJ2-3; D not resolved. V lost 4 bases, J lost 0 bases, and 5 bases lay in between. The germline gives CDR1 SSHAT, CDR2 FNYEAQ (reference sequence). The CDR3 totals 13 residues. CDR3 sequence: CASSSTSTDTQYF. CDR3 DNA sequence: TGTGCCAGCAGCTCGACTAGCACAGATACGCAGTATTTT.

This clone was found a few times. CDR3 region: CASGTELNQPQHF. The CDR3 region has the DNA TGTGCCAGCGGGACAGAACTCAATCAGCCCCAGCATTTT. The gene calls are TRBV28 and TRBJ1-5; TRBD1 aligns across 7 bases. The V and J ends lost 8 bases and 3 bases, in that order; junction bases with no gene match: 4. The CDR3 has 13 residues. Per the germline V gene, CDR1 is MDHEN and CDR2 is SYDVKM.

V usage is TRBV29-1 and J usage is TRBJ1-4; D is unresolved. Trimming shortened V by 7 bases and J by 10 bases, and 19 bases separated the two germline ends. The CDR3 sequence is 13 residues long. Germline CDR1 and CDR2: SQVTM and ANQGSEA. CDR3 region: CSANGEAKGKLFF. The CDR3, as DNA: TGCAGCGCCAATGGAGAAGCTAAAGGAAAACTGTTTTTT. The full variable domain, rest sourced from reference TRBV29-1 and TRBJ1-4, is SAVISQKPSRDICQRGTSLTIQCQVDSQVTMMFWYRQQPGQSLTLIATANQGSEATYESGFVIDKFPISRPNLTFSTLTVSNMSPEDSSIYLCSANGEAKGKLFFGSGTQLSVL.

V and J are TRBV19 and TRBJ2-7; TRBD2 aligns across 7 bases. CDR3 size: 13 residues. The trim removed 5 bases at V and 3 bases at J, leaving 4 bases unmatched. Germline assignment: CDR1 LNHDA and CDR2 SQIVND (reference sequence). Here the CDR3 DNA reads TGTGCCAGTAGTTCGGGACTAAACTACGAGCAGTACTTC. This encodes CASSSGLNYEQYF.

The J gene is TRBJ2-2, the V gene TRBV7-3; no reliable D call. With 5 bases removed from V and 6 bases from J, the gap between germline ends came to 10 bases. This CDR3 is built from 13 residues. Germline V gene data show CDR1 as SGHTA and CDR2 as FQGTGA. DNA for the CDR3: TGTGCCAGCAGCCTTTCTAGGGCCGGGGAGCTGTTTTTT. It is translated as CASSLSRAGELFF. Full variable domain (remainder filled in from reference TRBV7-3 and TRBJ2-2): GAGVSQTPSNKVTEKGKYVELRCDPISGHTALYWYRQSLGQGPEFLIYFQGTGAADDSGLPNDRFFAVRPEGSVSTLKIQRTERGDSAVYLCASSLSRAGELFFGEGSRLTVL.

The V and J genes are TRBV7-9 and TRBJ1-1; tentatively, D is TRBD1 (5 bases). The CDR3 loop spans 14 amino acids. V shed 5 bases and J shed 1 base, with 11 bases lying between them. Germline V gives CDR1 SEHNR, CDR2 FQNEAQ (reference sequence). CDR3 sequence reads: CASSRDLSNTEAFF. CDR3 nucleotides: TGTGCCAGCAGCCGGGACCTCTCGAACACTGAAGCTTTCTTT. Full variable domain (outside the CDR3, taken from reference TRBV7-9 and TRBJ1-1): DTGVSQNPRHKITKRGQNVTFRCDPISEHNRLYWYRQTLGQGPEFLTYFQNEAQLEKSRLLSDRFSAERPKGSFSTLEIQRTEQGDSAMYLCASSRDLSNTEAFFGQGTRLTVV.

CDR3 in DNA: TGTGCCAGCAGCTCCGACCTGCGGACAGATACGCAGTATTTT. It yields the protein CASSSDLRTDTQYF. The J gene is TRBJ2-3, the V gene TRBV7-6; D is undetermined. Trimming took off 4 bases at V and 3 bases at J, with 11 bases between the two ends. The CDR3 sequence is 14 residues long. Germline values: CDR1 SGHVS, CDR2 FNYEAQ.

This chain connects TRBV6-5 to TRBJ2-7, with D perhaps TRBD1 or TRBD2 (6 bases each). Germline CDR1 MNHEY, CDR2 SVGAGI. V was trimmed by 7 bases and J by 3 bases, leaving 13 bases between them. The CDR3 runs 13 residues. The CDR3 DNA reads TGTGCCAGCACCCGGGGGCCCGTCTACGAGCAGTACTTC. Translation gives CASTRGPVYEQYF.

The rearrangement joins TRBV5-1 to TRBJ2-7; 9 bases are shared with TRBD2. The ends lost 4 bases at V and 0 bases at J; junction bases unmatched: 5. Germline assignment: CDR1 SGHRS and CDR2 YFSETQ. The CDR3 has 15 amino acids. The CDR3 reads CASSTGGGVSYEQYF. CDR3 DNA sequence: TGCGCCAGCAGCACCGGCGGGGGGGTCTCCTACGAGCAGTACTTC. Using reference TRBV5-1 and TRBJ2-7 for the parts outside the CDR3, the full variable domain is KAGVTQTPRYLIKTRGQQVTLSCSPISGHRSVSWYQQTPGQGLQFLFEYFSETQRNKGNFPGRFSGRQFSNSRSEMNVSTLELGDSALYLCASSTGGGVSYEQYFGPGTRLTVT.

In this sample, this clone turned up a few times. The chain joins TRBV28 to TRBJ2-1; 13 bases fit TRBD2. V shed 2 bases and J 10 bases; nucleotides not matched to a gene: 8. This CDR3 has 16 amino acids. Per the germline V gene, CDR1 is MDHEN and CDR2 is SYDVKM. CDR3 DNA sequence: TGTGCCAGCAGTTTAGCCAGGACTAGCGGGAGTTACGAGCAGTTCTTC. Its translation is CASSLARTSGSYEQFF. The full variable domain, completed using reference TRBV28 and TRBJ2-1, is DVKVTQSSRYLVKRTGEKVFLECVQDMDHENMFWYRQDPGLGLRLIYFSYDVKMKEKGDIPEGYSVSREKKERFSLILESASTNQTSMYLCASSLARTSGSYEQFFGPGTRLTVL.

The rearrangement uses TRBV4-1 and TRBJ1-2, with TRBD1 identical over 11 bases. This CDR3 is built from 18 residues. CDR1 and CDR2 (germline): MGHRA, YSYEKL. The J segment lost 7 bases and the V segment lost 3 bases, leaving 16 bases of the junction unmatched. The CDR3 DNA follows: TGCGCCAGCAGCCAGGCCGGACTCAGGGACAGGGGGGTGCGTGGCTACACCTTC. It encodes CASSQAGLRDRGVRGYTF.

The chain carries TRBV18 and TRBJ2-7; D perhaps matches TRBD2 (6 bases). Germline-derived CDR1 and CDR2 are KGHSH and LQKENI. The length of the CDR3 is 14 residues. Trimming pared 3 bases from V and 3 bases from J, leaving 12 bases between. The CDR3, as DNA: TGTGCCAGCTCACCCCGGCCCGGGGGCTACGAGCAGTACTTC. Translation: CASSPRPGGYEQYF. Full variable domain (outside the CDR3, taken from reference TRBV18 and TRBJ2-7): NAGVMQNPRHLVRRRGQEARLRCSPMKGHSHVYWYRQLPEEGLKFMVYLQKENIIDESGMPKERFSAEFPKEGPSILRIQQVVRGDSAAYFCASSPRPGGYEQYFGPGTRLTVT.

CDR3 region: CASRKDPGSGQPQHF. The CDR3 DNA reads TGTGCCAGCAGAAAGGACCCGGGGTCGGGTCAGCCCCAGCATTTT. The genes are TRBV5-5 and TRBJ1-5; D call uncertain. The length of the CDR3 is 15 residues. Trimming pared 5 bases from V and 6 bases from J, leaving 18 bases between. Germline loops: CDR1 SGHKS, CDR2 YYEKEE (reference sequence).

The gene calls are TRBV20-1 and TRBJ1-2, with 8 bases lining up with TRBD1. CDR3 length: 11 amino acids. Trimming cost V 6 bases and J 8 bases; bases outside gene matches: 5. Germline V lookup: CDR1 DFQATT, CDR2 SNEGSKA (reference sequence). CDR3: CSAVPGGGYTF. The CDR3 coding sequence is TGCAGTGCCGTGCCAGGGGGCGGCTACACCTTC.

The chain is built from TRBV28 and TRBJ1-1; D remains ambiguous. CDR1 MDHEN and CDR2 SYDVKM come from the germline V gene. Trimming removed 0 bases from V and 5 bases from J, with 10 bases in between. The CDR3 is 14 residues long. The CDR3 sequence is CASSLWGGRTEAFF. CDR3 sequence (DNA): TGTGCCAGCAGTTTATGGGGAGGGAGGACTGAAGCTTTCTTT.

This clone has only a few counts. The rearrangement joins TRBV9 to TRBJ2-5; D uncertain. The V gene lost 4 bases and the J gene lost 0 bases, with 7 bases spanning the gap. Germline V lookup: CDR1 SGDLS, CDR2 YYNGEE. The CDR3 runs 13 residues. CDR3 sequence: CASSPMYQETQYF. The CDR3 DNA is TGTGCCAGCAGCCCCATGTACCAAGAGACCCAGTACTTC.

This chain links TRBV4-3 with TRBJ1-5; the D gene is possibly TRBD1 (5 bases). The CDR3 spans 15 residues. Germline V gene data show CDR1 as LGHNA and CDR2 as YSLEER. V was clipped by 0 bases and J by 5 bases, with 11 bases between them. The CDR3 nucleotides are TGCGCCAGCAGCCAAGATCGGGGCCCGGATCAGCCCCAGCATTTT. As protein: CASSQDRGPDQPQHF.

J is TRBJ1-1 and V is TRBV6-5; D not resolved. V was shortened by 1 base and J by 0 bases, with 9 bases between the two germline ends. The CDR3 covers 15 residues. Germline V lookup: CDR1 MNHEY, CDR2 SVGAGI. Written as DNA, the CDR3 is TGTGCCAGCAGTTACTATTTTACTCTGAACACTGAAGCTTTCTTT. Encoded protein: CASSYYFTLNTEAFF.

The rearrangement joins TRBV6-5 to TRBJ2-5, with 7 nucleotides matching TRBD1. The CDR3 covers 13 residues. V lost 6 bases and J lost 5; bases outside the gene matches: 6. Germline CDR1 and CDR2: MNHEY and SVGAGI. The CDR3 DNA follows: TGTGCCAGCAGACAAAACAGGGGCGAGACCCAGTACTTC. Translated, it gives CASRQNRGETQYF.

The chain couples TRBV15 to TRBJ2-1; D is perhaps TRBD1 (5 bases). Germline CDR1 is LNHNV and CDR2 is YYDKDF (reference sequence). The CDR3 spans 16 residues. V shed 5 bases and J shed 0 bases, with 14 bases lying between them. The CDR3 region has the DNA TGTGCCACCAGCGGTTCCAGGGCAAGCTCCTACAATGAGCAGTTCTTC. Encoded protein: CATSGSRASSYNEQFF.

The chain recombines TRBV7-3 with TRBJ1-1; maybe TRBD1 (5 bases). The length of the CDR3 is 15 residues. The V gene lost 1 base and the J gene lost 1 base, with 10 bases spanning the gap. In germline, CDR1 is SGHTA, CDR2 FQGTGA. This CDR3 is CASSLRAGTNTEAFF. The CDR3 bases are TGTGCCAGCAGCTTAAGGGCAGGGACGAACACTGAAGCTTTCTTT.

This chain uses TRBV21-1 with TRBJ2-3; the listed D gene, TRBD1, was not tested against the DNA. TRBV21-1 is reported as a pseudogene. The CDR3 totals 17 residues. In DNA, the CDR3 is TGTGCCAGCAGCAAAGTTCGTCGTGGCCCAGGCACAGATACGCAGTATTTT. This encodes CASSKVRRGPGTDTQYF.

This chain uses TRBV7-9 with TRBJ1-1; D uncertain. There are 15 residues in the CDR3. Germline V lookup: CDR1 SEHNR, CDR2 FQNEAQ (reference sequence). Trimming took 1 base from V and 4 from J, leaving 13 bases between them. The CDR3 nucleotides read TGTGCCAGCAGCTTAGTGGACCCCAAGGGCACTGAAGCTTTCTTT. Protein product: CASSLVDPKGTEAFF.

V usage is TRBV6-6 and J usage is TRBJ2-1; 9 bases map to TRBD1. This CDR3 is 13 amino acids long. The V gene's germline CDR1 is MNHNY and CDR2 SVGAGI (reference sequence). In DNA form, the CDR3 reads TGTGCGGCGGTACAGGGGGCTAGTTTTAAGCAGTTCTTC. Amino acids: CAAVQGASFKQFF.